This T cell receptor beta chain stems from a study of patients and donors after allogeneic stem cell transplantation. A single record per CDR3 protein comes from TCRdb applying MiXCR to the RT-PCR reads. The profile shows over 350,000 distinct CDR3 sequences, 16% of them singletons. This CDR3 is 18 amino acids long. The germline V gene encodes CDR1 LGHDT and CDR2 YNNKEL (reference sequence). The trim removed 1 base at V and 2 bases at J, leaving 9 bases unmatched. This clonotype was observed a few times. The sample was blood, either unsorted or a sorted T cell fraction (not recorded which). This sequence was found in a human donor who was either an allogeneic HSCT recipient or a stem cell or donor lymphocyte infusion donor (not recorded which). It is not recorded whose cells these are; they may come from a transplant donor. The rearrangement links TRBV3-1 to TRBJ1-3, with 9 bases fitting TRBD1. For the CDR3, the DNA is TGTGCCAGCAGCCAAGTCCGGGACAGGGTTTTTACTGGAAACACCATATATTTT. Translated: CASSQVRDRVFTGNTIYF.